The source of this T cell receptor (beta chain) is a study of shared clonotypes between healthy human individuals. Study at large: Each donor contributed plates that comprised three CD4 naive, three CD4 memory, two CD8 naive and one CD8 memory.

This clone was observed once. The same CDR3 also results from other DNA sequences found in this sample. Naive CD8 isolation took CD45RO-negative cells positively selected for CCR7 and excluded terminally differentiated effector memory CD45RA+ cells. Generated by immunoSEQ multiplex PCR, the TCRdb table keeps only in-frame clones and is missing some. The repertoire holds about 2.1 million clones, with just over 90% as singletons. Trimming cost V 4 bases and J 4 bases; bases outside gene matches: 5. The CDR3 runs to 14 residues. Germline CDR1 is SGDLS and CDR2 is YYNGEE. Sequenced material: naive CD8+ T cells from PBMCs. The chain couples TRBV9 to TRBJ2-1; 7 nucleotides align to TRBD2. This clonotype was sampled from a man between 18 and 29 years old in good health. Some clones in this sample may be carry-over from other donors' samples. This CDR3 reads CASSTPGLYNEQFF. Written as DNA, the CDR3 is TGTGCCAGCAGCACGCCGGGACTATACAATGAGCAGTTCTTC.